This T cell receptor beta chain emerged from a study of T cell changes during pregnancy in multiple sclerosis. Measured with immunoSEQ multiplex PCR; TCRdb has only the in-frame clones, and not every one. The profile covers around 71,000 clones, with more than 80% appearing a single time and approximately 1% taken by the ten largest. The receptor was derived from a female donor with multiple sclerosis, enrolled in a pregnancy study. The sequences come from peripheral blood, collected in the third trimester of pregnancy.

The CDR3 nucleotides are TGTGCCAGTAGTAAGGGACAGGGGTACACCGGGGAGCTGTTTTTT. The encoded protein is CASSKGQGYTGELFF. V is TRBV19 and J is TRBJ2-2, with 10 positions matching TRBD1. Trimming at V came to 4 bases and at J to 3 bases, leaving 2 bases not matched to a gene. CDR1 and CDR2 (germline): LNHDA, SQIVND (reference sequence). CDR3 length: 15 residues.